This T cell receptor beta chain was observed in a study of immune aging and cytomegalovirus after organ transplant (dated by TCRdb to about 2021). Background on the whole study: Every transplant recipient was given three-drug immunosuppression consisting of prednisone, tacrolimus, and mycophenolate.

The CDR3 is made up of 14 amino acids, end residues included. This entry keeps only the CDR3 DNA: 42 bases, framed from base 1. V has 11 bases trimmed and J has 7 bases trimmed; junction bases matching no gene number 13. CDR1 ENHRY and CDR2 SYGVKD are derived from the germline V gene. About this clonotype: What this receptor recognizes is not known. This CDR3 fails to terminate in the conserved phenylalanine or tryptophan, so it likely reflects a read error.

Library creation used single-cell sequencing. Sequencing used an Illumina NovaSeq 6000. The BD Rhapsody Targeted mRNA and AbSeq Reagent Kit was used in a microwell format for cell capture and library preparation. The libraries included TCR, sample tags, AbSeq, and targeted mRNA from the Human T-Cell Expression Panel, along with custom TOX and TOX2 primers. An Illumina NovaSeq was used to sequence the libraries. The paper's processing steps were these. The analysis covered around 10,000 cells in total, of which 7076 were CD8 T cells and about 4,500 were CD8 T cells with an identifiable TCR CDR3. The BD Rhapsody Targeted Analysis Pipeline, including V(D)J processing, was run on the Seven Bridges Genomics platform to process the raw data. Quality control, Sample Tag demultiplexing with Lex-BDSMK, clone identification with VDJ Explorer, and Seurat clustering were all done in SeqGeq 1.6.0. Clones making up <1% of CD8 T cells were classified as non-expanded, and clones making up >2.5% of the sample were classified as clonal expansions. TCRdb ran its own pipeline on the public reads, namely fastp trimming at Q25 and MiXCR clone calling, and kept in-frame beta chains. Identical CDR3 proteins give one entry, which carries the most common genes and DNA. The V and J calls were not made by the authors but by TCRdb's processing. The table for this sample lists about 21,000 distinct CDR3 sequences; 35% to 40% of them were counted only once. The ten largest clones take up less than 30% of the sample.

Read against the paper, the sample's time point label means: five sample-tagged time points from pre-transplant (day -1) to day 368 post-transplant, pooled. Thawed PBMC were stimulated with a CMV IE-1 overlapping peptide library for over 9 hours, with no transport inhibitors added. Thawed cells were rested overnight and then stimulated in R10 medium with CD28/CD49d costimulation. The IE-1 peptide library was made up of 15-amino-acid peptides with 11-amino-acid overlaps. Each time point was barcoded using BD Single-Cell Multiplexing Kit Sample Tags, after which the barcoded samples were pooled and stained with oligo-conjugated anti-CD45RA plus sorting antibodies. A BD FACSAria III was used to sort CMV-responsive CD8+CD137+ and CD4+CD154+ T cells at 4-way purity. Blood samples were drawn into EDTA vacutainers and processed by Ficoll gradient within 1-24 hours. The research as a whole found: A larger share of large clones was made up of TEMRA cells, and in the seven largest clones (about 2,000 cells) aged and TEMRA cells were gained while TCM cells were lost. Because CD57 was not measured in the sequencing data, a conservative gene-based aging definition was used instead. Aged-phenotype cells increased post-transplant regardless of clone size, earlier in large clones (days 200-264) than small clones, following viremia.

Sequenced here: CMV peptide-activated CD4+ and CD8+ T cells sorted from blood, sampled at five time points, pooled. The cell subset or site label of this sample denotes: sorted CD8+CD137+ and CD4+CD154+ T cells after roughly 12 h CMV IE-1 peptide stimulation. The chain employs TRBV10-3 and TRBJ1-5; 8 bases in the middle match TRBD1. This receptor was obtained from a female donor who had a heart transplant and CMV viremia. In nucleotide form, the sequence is TGTGCCGTCGGTGAGACAGGGGTGCGGCAGCCCCAGCATTTA. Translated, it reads CAVGETGVRQPQHL.